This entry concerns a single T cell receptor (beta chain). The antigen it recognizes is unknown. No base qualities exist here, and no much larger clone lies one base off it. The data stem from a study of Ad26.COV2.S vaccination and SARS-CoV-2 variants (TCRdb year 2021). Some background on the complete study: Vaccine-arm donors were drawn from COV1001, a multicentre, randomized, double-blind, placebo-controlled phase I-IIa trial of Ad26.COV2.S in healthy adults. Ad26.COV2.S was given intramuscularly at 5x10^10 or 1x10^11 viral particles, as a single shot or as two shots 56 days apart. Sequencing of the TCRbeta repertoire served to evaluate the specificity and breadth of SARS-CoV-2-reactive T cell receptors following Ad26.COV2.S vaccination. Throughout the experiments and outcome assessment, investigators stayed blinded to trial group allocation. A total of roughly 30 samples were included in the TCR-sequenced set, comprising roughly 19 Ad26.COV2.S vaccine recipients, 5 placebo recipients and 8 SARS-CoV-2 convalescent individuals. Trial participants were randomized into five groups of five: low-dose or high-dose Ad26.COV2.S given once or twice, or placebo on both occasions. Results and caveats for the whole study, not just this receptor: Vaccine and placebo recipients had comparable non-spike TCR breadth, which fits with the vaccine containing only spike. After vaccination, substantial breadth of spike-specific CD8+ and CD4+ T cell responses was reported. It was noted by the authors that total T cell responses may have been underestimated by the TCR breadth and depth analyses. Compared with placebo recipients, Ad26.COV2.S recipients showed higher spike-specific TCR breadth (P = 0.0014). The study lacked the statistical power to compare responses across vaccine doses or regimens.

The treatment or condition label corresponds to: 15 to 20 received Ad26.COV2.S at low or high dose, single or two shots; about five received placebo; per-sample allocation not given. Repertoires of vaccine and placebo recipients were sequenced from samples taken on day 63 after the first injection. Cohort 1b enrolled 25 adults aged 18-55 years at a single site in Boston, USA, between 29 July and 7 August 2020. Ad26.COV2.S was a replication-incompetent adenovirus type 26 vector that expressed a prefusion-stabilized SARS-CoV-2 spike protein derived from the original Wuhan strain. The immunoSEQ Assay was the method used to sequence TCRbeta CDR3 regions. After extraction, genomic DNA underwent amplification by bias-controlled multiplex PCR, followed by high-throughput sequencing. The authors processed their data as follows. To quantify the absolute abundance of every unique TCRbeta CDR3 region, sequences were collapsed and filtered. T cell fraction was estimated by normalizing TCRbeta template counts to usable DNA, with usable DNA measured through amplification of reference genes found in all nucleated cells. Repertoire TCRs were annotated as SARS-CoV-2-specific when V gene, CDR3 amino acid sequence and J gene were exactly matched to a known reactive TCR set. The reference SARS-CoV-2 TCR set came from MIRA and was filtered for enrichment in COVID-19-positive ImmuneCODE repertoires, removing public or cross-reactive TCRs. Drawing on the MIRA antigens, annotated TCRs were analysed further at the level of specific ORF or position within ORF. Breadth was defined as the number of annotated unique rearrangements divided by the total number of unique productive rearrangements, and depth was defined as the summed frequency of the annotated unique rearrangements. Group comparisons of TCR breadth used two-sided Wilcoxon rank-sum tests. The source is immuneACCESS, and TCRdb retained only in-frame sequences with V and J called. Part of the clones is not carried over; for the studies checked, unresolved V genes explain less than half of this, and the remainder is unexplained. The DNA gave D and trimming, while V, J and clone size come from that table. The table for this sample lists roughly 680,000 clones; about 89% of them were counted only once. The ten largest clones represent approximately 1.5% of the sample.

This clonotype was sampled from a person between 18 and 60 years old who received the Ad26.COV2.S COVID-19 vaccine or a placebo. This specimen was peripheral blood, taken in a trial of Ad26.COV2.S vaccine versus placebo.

The nucleotide sequence is TGTGCCACCAGCAGAGGGGGACAGGGATCCTACGAGCAGTACTTC. Protein translation: CATSRGGQGSYEQYF. The chain is encoded by TRBV15 joined to TRBJ2-7, with 9 bases matching TRBD1. At the junction V is shortened by 1 base and J by 1 base; bases outside the gene matches: 2. Measured from the cysteine to the phenylalanine, the CDR3 is 15 residues long. Only CDR3 DNA is held: 45 bases, read in frame from base 1. CDR1 and CDR2 were assigned from the germline V gene (reference sequence) as LNHNV and YYDKDF.